This T cell receptor (beta chain) was found in a study of graft-versus-host responses after intestinal transplantation listed by TCRdb under 2021. The study in broad terms: Recipients received multivisceral, liver-intestinal, or isolated intestinal transplants. Anti-thymocyte globulin induction was given to all recipients, followed by maintenance tacrolimus and steroids for approximately 3 years. Graft-versus-host and host-versus-graft alloreactive T cell clones were tracked in the graft, circulation and bone marrow after intestinal transplantation using bulk TCR-beta CDR3 sequencing. Alloreactive clones were identified by sequencing pre-transplant mixed lymphocyte reaction products and comparing them with unstimulated pre-transplant donor and recipient T cells. A cohort of some 24 intestinal transplant recipients, including one retransplant, was enrolled, and 3 patients lacking pretransplant specimens were excluded. A peak of at least 4% donor T cells among recipient peripheral blood mononuclear cells was the definition used for donor T cell macrochimerism. Rather than going through the commercial service, samples from three later patients were sequenced in-house on an Illumina MiSeq and processed with MiXCR.

For this chain, trimming is 4 bases at the V end and 7 bases at the J end, and the number of junction bases without a gene match is 4. Taken from cysteine to phenylalanine, the CDR3 has 13 residues. CDR3 DNA only is kept here, 39 bases in frame from base 1. According to the germline V gene, CDR1 reads SGHNT and CDR2 reads YENEEA. Bone marrow was aspirated after transplant from the posterior iliac crest or another site chosen by the physician. Findings and caveats that apply to the study as a whole: GvH clones were detected in recipient bone marrow, and some of these GvH clones were observed earlier in ileal mucosa or blood, consistent with an intestinal mucosal origin. Early after transplant, peak levels of circulating GvH clones were associated with declines in HvG clones. The relatively low number and heterogeneity of intestinal transplant patients limited the conclusions. In patients with donor T cell macrochimerism, the allografts had high GvH to HvG T cell clonal ratios.

Libraries were built with the immunoSEQ multiplex PCR assay. For most patients, genomic DNA was subjected to high-throughput TCR-beta CDR3 sequencing by Adaptive Biotechnologies. On the study's bioinformatics: TCR sequencing data for over 15 patients were retrieved from Adaptive's ImmunoSEQ software; three other patients were processed with MiXCR and VDJtools. CDR3 nucleotide sequences shared between donor and recipient were removed because the origin of such sequences could not be assigned. Alloreactive clones required at least 2-fold expansion over unstimulated cells and minimum CFSE-low frequency of 0.002% (template counts) or 0.001% (read counts). Clones were considered mappable if detected in sequenced pre-transplant spleen, lymph node, or MLR CFSE-low populations of the donor or recipient. Cumulative frequency of alloreactive clones was calculated as a percentage of all sequences weighted by copy number. TCRdb's version of the immuneACCESS table is confined to in-frame rearrangements and falls short of the full clone set. An unresolved V gene accounts for under half of the shortfall where checked; the remainder is of unknown origin. The DNA gave D and trimming, while V, J and clone size come from that table. This sample holds approximately 15,000 clones; about 90% were observed only once. Around 6.3% of the sample belongs to the ten largest clones.

With regard to this clone: The target of this receptor is not known. Nothing much larger sits one base from this clone, and base qualities are not available.

The sequences come from bone marrow, collected less than 130 days after intestinal transplantation. This sequence was found in a human patient who received an intestinal transplant, so some T cells may come from the graft donor. The V and J genes are TRBV11-3 and TRBJ2-1; 7 bases in the middle match TRBD2. The CDR3 in this case is CASSYVGGNEQFF. Here is the DNA: TGTGCCAGCAGCTACGTCGGGGGGAATGAGCAGTTCTTC.